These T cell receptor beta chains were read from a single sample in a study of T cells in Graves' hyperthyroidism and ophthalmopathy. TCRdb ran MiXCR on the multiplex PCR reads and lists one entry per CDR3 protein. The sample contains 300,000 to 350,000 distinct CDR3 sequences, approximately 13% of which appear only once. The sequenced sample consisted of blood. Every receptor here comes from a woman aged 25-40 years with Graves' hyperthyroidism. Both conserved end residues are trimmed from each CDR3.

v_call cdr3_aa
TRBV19 ASSGLYEQY
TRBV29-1 SLKGGRDQAF
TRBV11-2 ASSELAGGYVNEQF
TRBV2 ASSATDRPVSPLH
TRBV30 AWTGETEGYT
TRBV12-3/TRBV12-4 ASGGIQGATGELF
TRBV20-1 SADLLEPGLYSYEQY
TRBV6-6 ASSYSSLVLEQF
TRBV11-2 ASSPRTATPLSGANVLT
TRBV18 ASAPGTFDEQF
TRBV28 ASSWASGTGLSPLH
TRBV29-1 SVRLGGEAF
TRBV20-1 SARDFEGVAYNEQF
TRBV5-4 ASSSSGTTEAF